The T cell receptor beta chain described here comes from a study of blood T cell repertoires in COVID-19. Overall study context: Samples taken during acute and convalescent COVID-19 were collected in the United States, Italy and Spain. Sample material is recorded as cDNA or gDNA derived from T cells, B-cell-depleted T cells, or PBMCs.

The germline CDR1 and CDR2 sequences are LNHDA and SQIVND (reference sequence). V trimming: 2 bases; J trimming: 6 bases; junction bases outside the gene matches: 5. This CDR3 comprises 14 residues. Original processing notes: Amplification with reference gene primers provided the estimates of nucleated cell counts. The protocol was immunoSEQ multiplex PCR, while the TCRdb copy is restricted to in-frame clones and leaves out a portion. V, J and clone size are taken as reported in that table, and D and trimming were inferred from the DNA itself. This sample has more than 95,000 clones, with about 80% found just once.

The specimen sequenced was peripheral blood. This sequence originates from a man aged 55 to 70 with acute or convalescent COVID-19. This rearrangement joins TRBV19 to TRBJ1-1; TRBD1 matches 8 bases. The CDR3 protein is CASSIRQGAAEAFF. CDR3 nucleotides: TGTGCCAGTAGTATAAGGCAGGGGGCTGCTGAAGCTTTCTTT.